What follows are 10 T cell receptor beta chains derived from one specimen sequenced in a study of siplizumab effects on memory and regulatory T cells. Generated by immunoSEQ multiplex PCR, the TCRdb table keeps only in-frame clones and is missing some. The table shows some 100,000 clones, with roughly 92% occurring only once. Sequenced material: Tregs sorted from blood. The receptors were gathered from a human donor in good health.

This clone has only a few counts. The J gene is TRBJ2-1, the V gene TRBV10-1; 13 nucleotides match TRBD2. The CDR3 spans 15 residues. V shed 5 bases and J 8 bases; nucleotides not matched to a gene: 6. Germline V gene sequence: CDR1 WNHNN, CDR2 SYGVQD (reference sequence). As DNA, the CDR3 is TGCGCCAGCAGTCGGACTAGCGGGAGTGTTGATGAGCAGTTCTTC. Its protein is CASSRTSGSVDEQFF.

The CDR3, as DNA: TGTGCTAGTGGTTTGTCGTCCCTCATATCCGGGACAAAGAACTATGGCTACACCTTC. It yields the protein CASGLSSLISGTKNYGYTF. This chain links TRBV12-5 with TRBJ1-2; a weak D match, TRBD1 (6 bases). The CDR3 length is 19 residues. Germline CDR1 and CDR2: LGHNT and FRNRAP. Trimming took off 2 bases at V and 2 bases at J, with 24 bases between the two ends.

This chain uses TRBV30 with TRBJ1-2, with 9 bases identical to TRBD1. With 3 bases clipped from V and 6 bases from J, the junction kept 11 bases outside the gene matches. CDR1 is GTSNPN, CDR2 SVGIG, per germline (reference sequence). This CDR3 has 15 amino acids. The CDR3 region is CAWRTWTGDWNGYTF. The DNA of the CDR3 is TGTGCCTGGAGAACTTGGACAGGGGATTGGAATGGCTACACCTTC.

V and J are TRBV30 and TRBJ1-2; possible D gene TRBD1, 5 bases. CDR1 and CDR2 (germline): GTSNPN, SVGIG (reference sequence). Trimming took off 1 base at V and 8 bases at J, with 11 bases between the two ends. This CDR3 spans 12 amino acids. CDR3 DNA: TGTGCCTGGAGTGAAGAGGGGACCGGCTACACCTTC. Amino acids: CAWSEEGTGYTF.

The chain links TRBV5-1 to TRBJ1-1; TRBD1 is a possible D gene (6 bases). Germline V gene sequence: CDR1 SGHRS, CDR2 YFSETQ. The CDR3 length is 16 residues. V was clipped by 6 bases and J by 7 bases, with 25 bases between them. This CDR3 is CASTRGGDPFDGEAFF. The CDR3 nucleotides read TGCGCCAGCACCCGAGGGGGAGATCCTTTTGATGGTGAAGCTTTCTTT.

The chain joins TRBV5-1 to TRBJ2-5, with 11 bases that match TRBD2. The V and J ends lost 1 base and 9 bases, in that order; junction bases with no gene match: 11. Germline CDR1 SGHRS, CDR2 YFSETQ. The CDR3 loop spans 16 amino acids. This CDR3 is CASSLSIAGGLLAQYF. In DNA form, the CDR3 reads TGCGCCAGCAGCTTGAGTATAGCGGGAGGGCTTTTGGCCCAGTACTTC. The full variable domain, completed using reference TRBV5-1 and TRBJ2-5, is KAGVTQTPRYLIKTRGQQVTLSCSPISGHRSVSWYQQTPGQGLQFLFEYFSETQRNKGNFPGRFSGRQFSNSRSEMNVSTLELGDSALYLCASSLSIAGGLLAQYFGPGTRLLVL.

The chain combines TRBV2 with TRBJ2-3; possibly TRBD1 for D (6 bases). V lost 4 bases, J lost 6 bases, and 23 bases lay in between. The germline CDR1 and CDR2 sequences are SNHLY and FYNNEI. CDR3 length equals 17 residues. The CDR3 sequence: CASSVYQARDIVDTQYF. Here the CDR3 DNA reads TGTGCCAGCAGTGTTTATCAGGCCCGGGACATAGTGGATACGCAGTATTTT.

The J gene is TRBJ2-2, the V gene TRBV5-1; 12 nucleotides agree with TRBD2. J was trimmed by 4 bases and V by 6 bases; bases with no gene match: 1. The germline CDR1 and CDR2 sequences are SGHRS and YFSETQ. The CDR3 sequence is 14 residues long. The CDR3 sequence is CASKLAGGTGELFF. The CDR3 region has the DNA TGCGCCAGCAAACTAGCGGGAGGCACCGGGGAGCTGTTTTTT.

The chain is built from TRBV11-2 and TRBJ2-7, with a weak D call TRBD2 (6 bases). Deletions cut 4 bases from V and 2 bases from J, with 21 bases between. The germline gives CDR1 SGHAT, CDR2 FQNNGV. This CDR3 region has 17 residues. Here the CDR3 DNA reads TGTGCCAGCAGCTCACACCACACCGGGACTGGAACCTACGAGCAGTACTTC. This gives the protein CASSSHHTGTGTYEQYF.

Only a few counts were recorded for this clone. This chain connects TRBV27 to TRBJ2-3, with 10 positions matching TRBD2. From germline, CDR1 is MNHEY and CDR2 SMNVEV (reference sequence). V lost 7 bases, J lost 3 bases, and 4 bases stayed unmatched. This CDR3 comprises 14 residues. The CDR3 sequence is CASNKLAGTDTQYF. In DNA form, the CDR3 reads TGTGCCAGCAACAAACTAGCGGGAACAGATACGCAGTATTTT.